Sequencing of this TCR beta chain was carried out in a study of cytomegalovirus exposure and HLA in healthy donors. Study-wide results and limits: Association of a missense DCLRE1C variant with TCR beta V- and J-gene trimming was reported in a later analysis.

Both 60 Vbeta primers and 13 Jbeta primers went into the PCR. TCRdb's copy holds only in-frame clones and misses some; the assay was immunoSEQ multiplex PCR. This table holds roughly 140,000 clones, almost 80% found once. The CDR3 has 15 amino acids. The germline V gene has CDR1 SGDLS and CDR2 YYNGEE. As concerns this clone: Its antigen is currently unknown.

The chain joins TRBV9 to TRBJ2-5, with 11 bases lining up with TRBD1. The end of the DNA aligns better with TRBJ2-7, so the J call may be wrong. Sequencing used PBMCs. The clonotype was recovered from a male donor in good health and CMV-seronegative. In DNA form, the CDR3 reads TGTGCCAGCAGCTTCCGGACAGGGGGCTTATACGAGCAGTACTTC. Translated: CASSFRTGGLYEQYF.